The TCR beta chain described here comes from a study of OX40 agonist ivuxolimab in advanced cancers. Trimming pared 4 bases from V and 4 bases from J, leaving 6 bases between. Per the germline V gene, CDR1 is SGHTA and CDR2 is FQGNSA. This CDR3 contains 12 residues. The data were produced by immunoSEQ multiplex PCR, yet TCRdb's version contains in-frame clones alone and is incomplete. The table has just over 35,000 clones, about 80% seen once; the top ten hold over 20%. This receptor was identified in an adult with an advanced solid tumor such as melanoma, head and neck, liver or kidney cancer. This chain joins TRBV7-2 and TRBJ2-3; D perhaps matches TRBD2 (5 bases). The input for sequencing was CD4+ or CD8+ T cells sorted from blood, taken in a trial of the OX40 agonist ivuxolimab. CDR3 amino acids: CASSSSSDTQYF. CDR3 DNA: TGTGCCAGCAGCTCTAGCTCAGATACGCAGTATTTT.